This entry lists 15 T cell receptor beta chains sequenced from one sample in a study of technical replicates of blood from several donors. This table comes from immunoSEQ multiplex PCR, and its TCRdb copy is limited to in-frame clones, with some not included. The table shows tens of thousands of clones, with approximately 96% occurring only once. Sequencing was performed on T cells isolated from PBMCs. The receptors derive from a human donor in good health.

For the CDR3, the DNA is TGTGCCAGCAGGGTCGGGACAGGGGGCGGGTATAGCAATCAGCCCCAGCATTTT. Its translation: CASRVGTGGGYSNQPQHF. The rearrangement links TRBV28 to TRBJ1-5; 12 bases are shared with TRBD1. Losses at the gene ends were 6 bases for V and 0 bases for J; bases not matched to a gene: 9. The germline CDR1 and CDR2 sequences are MDHEN and SYDVKM. This CDR3 has 18 amino acids.

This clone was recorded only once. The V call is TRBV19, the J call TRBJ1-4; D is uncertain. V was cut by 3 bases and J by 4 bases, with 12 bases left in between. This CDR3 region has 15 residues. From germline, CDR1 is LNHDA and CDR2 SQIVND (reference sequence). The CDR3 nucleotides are TGTGCCAGTAGTATTTCCGCGAAGAGTAATGAAAAACTGTTTTTT. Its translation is CASSISAKSNEKLFF.

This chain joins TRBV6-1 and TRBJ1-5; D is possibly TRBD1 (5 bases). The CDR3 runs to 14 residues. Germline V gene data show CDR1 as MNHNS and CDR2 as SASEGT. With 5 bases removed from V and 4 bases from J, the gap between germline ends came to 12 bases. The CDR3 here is CASSFWGLNQPQHF. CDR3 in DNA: TGTGCCAGCAGTTTTTGGGGCTTGAATCAGCCCCAGCATTTT.

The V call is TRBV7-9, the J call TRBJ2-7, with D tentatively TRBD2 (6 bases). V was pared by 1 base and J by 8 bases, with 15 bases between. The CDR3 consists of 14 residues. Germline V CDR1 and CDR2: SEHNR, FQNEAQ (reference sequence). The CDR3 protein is CASSLEGTSTKQYF. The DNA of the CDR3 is TGTGCCAGCAGCTTAGAGGGGACTTCTACGAAGCAGTACTTC.

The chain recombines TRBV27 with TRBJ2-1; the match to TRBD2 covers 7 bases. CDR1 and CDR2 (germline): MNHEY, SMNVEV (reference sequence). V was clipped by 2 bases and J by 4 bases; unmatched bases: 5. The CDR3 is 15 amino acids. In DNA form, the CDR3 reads TGTGCCAGCAGTTTAGCGGCTAGCGGTTACAATGAGCAGTTCTTC. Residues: CASSLAASGYNEQFF.

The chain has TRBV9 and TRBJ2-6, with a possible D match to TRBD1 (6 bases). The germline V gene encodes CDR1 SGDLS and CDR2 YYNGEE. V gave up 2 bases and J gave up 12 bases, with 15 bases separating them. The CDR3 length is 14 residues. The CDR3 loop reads CASSVRGGRSVLTF. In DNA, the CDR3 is TGTGCCAGCAGCGTTAGAGGGGGTAGGAGCGTCCTGACTTTC.

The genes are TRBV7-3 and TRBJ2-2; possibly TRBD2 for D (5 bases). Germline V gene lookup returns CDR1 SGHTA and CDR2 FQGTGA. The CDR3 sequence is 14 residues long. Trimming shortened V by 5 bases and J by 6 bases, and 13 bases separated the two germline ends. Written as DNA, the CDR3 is TGTGCCAGCAGCCAATACCCGGGGTCCGGGGAGCTGTTTTTT. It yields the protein CASSQYPGSGELFF.

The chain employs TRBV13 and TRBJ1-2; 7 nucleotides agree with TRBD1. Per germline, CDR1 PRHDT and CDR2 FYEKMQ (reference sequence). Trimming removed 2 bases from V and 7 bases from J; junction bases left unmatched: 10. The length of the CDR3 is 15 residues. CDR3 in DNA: TGTGCCAGCAGCTTAAGGGGGCAGGGGATGACTGGCTACACCTTC. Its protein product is CASSLRGQGMTGYTF.

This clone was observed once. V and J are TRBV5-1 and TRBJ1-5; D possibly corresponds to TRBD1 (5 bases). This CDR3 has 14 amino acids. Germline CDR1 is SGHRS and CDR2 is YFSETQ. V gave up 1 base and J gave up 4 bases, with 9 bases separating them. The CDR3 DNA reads TGCGCCAGCAGCTTGACAGGAGAAAATCAGCCCCAGCATTTT. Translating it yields CASSLTGENQPQHF.

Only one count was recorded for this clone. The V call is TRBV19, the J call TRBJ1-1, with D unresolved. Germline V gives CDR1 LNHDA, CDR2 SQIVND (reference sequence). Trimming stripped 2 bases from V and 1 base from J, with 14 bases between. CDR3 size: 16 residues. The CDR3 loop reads CASSILLLGRNTEAFF. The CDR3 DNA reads TGTGCCAGTAGTATACTCTTACTTGGGAGGAACACTGAAGCTTTCTTT.

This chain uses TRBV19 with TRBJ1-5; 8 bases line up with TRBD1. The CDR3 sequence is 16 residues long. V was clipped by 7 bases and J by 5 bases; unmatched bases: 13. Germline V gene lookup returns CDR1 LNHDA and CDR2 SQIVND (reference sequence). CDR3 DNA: TGTGCCAGTAAGTCATCGGGTCAGGGGGCCCATCAGCCCCAGCATTTT. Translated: CASKSSGQGAHQPQHF.

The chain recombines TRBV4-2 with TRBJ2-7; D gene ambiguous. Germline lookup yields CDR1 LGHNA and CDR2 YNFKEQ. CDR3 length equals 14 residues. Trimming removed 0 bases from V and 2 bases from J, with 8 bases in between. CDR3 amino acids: CASSQETIAYEQYF. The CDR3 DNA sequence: TGTGCCAGCAGCCAAGAGACAATTGCCTACGAGCAGTACTTC.

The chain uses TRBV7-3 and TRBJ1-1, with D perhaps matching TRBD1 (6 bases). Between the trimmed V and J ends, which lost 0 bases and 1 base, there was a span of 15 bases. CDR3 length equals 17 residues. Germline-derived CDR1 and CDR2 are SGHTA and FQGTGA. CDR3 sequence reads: CASSLTLTGHTNTEAFF. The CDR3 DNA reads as TGTGCCAGCAGCTTAACGTTGACGGGACATACGAACACTGAAGCTTTCTTT.

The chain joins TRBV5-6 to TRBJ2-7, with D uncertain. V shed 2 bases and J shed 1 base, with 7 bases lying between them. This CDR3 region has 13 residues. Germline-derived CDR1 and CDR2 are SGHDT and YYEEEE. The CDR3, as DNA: TGTGCCAGCAGCTTTGTCCATTCCTACGAGCAGTACTTC. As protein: CASSFVHSYEQYF.

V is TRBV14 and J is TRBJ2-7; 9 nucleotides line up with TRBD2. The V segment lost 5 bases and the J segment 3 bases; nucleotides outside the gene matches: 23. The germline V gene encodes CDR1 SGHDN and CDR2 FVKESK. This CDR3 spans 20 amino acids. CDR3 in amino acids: CASSSRWASGDQDGVYEQYF. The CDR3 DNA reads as TGTGCCAGCAGCTCAAGGTGGGCTAGCGGGGACCAAGATGGTGTCTACGAGCAGTACTTC. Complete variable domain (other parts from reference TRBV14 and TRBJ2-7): EAGVTQFPSHSVIEKGQTVTLRCDPISGHDNLYWYRRVMGKEIKFLLHFVKESKQDESGMPNNRFLAERTGGTYSTLKVQPAELEDSGVYFCASSSRWASGDQDGVYEQYFGPGTRLTVT.